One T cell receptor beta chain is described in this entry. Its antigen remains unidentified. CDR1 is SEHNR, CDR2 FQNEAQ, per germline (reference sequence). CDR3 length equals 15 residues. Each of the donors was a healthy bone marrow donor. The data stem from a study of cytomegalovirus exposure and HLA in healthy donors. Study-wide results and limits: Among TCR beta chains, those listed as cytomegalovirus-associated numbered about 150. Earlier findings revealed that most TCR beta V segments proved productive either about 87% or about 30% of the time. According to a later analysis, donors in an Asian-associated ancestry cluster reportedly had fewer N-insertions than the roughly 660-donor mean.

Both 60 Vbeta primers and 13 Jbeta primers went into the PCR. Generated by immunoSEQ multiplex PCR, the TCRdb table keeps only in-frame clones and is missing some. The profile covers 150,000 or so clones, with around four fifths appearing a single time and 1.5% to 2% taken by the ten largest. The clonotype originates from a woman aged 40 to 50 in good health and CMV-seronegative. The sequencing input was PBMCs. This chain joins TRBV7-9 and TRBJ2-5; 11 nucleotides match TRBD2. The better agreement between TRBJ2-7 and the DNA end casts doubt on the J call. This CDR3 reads CASSPGTSGSGEQYF. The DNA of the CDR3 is TGTGCCAGCAGCCCCGGGACTAGCGGATCGGGCGAGCAGTACTTC.